This T cell receptor (beta chain) appears in the sequencing data of a study of CD8+CD57+ T cells in acquired aplastic anemia. Overall study: On average, sorted CD4+ and CD8+ cells gave 3.2 ug of DNA.

Researchers used genomic DNA as the template to profile TCR beta VDJ and CDR3. A single record per CDR3 protein comes from TCRdb applying MiXCR to the reads. The sample holds hundreds of thousands of distinct CDR3 sequences, around 33% seen once. As for this clonotype: Antigen: not known. Since a much larger clone is just one base distant, this may be a read error.

The authors sequenced patients whose flow cytometry had shown CD8+CD57+ cell expansion. Everyone among the patients had severe acquired aplastic anemia. Regarding the study as a whole: The same twenty-nine CD8+ CDR3 sequences occurred in patients and in controls.

This sequence originates from a human donor with aplastic anemia. Sequencing was performed on sorted CD4+, CD8+, or CD8+CD57+ T cells (not recorded which) from PBMCs.

The DNA for the CDR3 is TGTGCCAGCAGCTCCACAGGGGGTATTAACTATGGCTACACCTTC. Translation: CASSSTGGINYGYTF. The chain couples TRBV7-8 to TRBJ1-2; 8 positions agree with TRBD1. Trimming cost V 4 bases and J 1 base; bases outside gene matches: 5. There are 15 residues in the CDR3. Germline CDR1 is SGHVS and CDR2 is FQNEAQ.